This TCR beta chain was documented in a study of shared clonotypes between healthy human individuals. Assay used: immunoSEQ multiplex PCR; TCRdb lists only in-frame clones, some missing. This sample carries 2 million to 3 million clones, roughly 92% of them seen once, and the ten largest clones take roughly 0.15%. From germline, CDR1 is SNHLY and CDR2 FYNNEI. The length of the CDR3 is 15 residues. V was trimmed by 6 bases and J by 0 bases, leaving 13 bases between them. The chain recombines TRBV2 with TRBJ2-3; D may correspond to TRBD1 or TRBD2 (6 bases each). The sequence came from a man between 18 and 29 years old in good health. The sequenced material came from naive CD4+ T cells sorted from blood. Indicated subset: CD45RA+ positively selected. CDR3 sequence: CASSLTGTSTDTQYF. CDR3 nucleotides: TGTGCCAGCAGCTTAACAGGGACTAGCACAGATACGCAGTATTTT. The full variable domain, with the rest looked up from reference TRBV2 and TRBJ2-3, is EPEVTQTPSHQVTQMGQEVILRCVPISNHLYFYWYRQILGQKVEFLVSFYNNEISEKSEIFDDQFSVERPDGSNFTLKIRSTKLEDSAMYFCASSLTGTSTDTQYFGPGTRLTVL.